This T cell receptor (beta chain) was captured in a study of breast tumors, draining lymph nodes, adjacent tissues. Overall study findings and caveats: That most tumor T cells come from lymph nodes remained unproven. Tumor repertoires ranked between lymph nodes and nontumor tissue in diversity, with V and J gene preferences. Data fit most tumor T cells coming from lymph node, expanding in tumor.

This CDR3 has 15 amino acids. This clonotype appeared once. Its antigen is unknown. Germline and junction disagree at one end, which may indicate a read error. A single record per CDR3 protein comes from TCRdb applying MiXCR to the multiplex PCR reads. This sample has about 19,000 distinct CDR3 sequences, with roughly 44% found just once. The chain has TRBV12-3 or TRBV12-4 and TRBJ1-5, with D perhaps TRBD1 (6 bases). The clonotype originates from a female donor with breast cancer. Some clones in this sample may be carry-over from other donors' samples. The sample comprised breast tumor tissue. The CDR3 loop is CASSLDRERNQPQRF. CDR3 sequence (DNA): TGTGCCAGCAGTTTAGACAGGGAACGGAATCAGCCTCAGCGTTTT.